These T cell receptor beta chains were read from a single sample in a study of metastatic and nonmetastatic thyroid tumors. TCRdb ran MiXCR on the PCR reads. The sample lists tens of thousands of clones, roughly 33% occurring once. Source material: tumor tissue. The source of these receptors is a female donor with papillary thyroid cancer or a benign thyroid nodule (not recorded which). Some clones in this sample may be carry-over from other donors' samples. The CDR3 runs from the conserved cysteine through the conserved F or W. The D gene is left open where the match is weak. Not every row has a clone size; where given, it reads once, few, many or a size class.

J: TRBJ1-2
size: .
V: TRBV5-1
D: TRBD1
DNA: TGCGCCAGCAGCCAGGGACAGGGGTTCTATGGCTACACCTTC
CDR3: CASSQGQGFYGYTF

J: TRBJ1-2
size: few
V: TRBV20-1
D: .
DNA: TGCAGTGCCCAGGGTGGGGGGCAGGGCTACACCTTC
CDR3: CSAQGGGQGYTF

J: TRBJ2-7
size: few
V: TRBV11-2
D: .
DNA: TGTGCCAGCAGCTTAACGGACGTAGCCTACGAGCAGTACTTC
CDR3: CASSLTDVAYEQYF

J: TRBJ2-6
size: .
V: TRBV28
D: .
DNA: TGTGCCAGCAGCAACACAGGGCCTGGGGCCAACGTCCTGACTTTC
CDR3: CASSNTGPGANVLTF

J: TRBJ2-1
size: few
V: TRBV4-1
D: TRBD2
DNA: TGCGCCAGCAGCCAATCTAGCGGGAGGGCCAATGAGCAGTTCTTC
CDR3: CASSQSSGRANEQFF

J: TRBJ1-5
size: few
V: TRBV12-3/TRBV12-4
D: TRBD1
DNA: TGTGCCAGCAGACGCGACAGGGGTAGCAATCAGCCCCAGCATTTT
CDR3: CASRRDRGSNQPQHF

J: TRBJ1-2
size: few
V: TRBV6-1
D: TRBD1
DNA: TGTGCCAGCAGTGGGGACAGGGTAGGTGGCTACACCTTC
CDR3: CASSGDRVGGYTF

J: TRBJ2-1
size: .
V: TRBV11-1
D: TRBD2
DNA: TGTGCCAGCAACCTAGGCGGCGGGAGGGCCCATGAGCAGTTCTTC
CDR3: CASNLGGGRAHEQFF

J: TRBJ1-2
size: few
V: TRBV6-4
D: TRBD1
DNA: TGTGCCAGCAGTCCTAGAAGGACAGGGAACTATGGCTACACCTTC
CDR3: CASSPRRTGNYGYTF

J: TRBJ2-6
size: .
V: TRBV11-2
D: .
DNA: TGTGCCAGCAGCTTAGAACTCTCAGGGGTCGGGGCCAACGTCCTGACTTTC
CDR3: CASSLELSGVGANVLTF

J: TRBJ2-3
size: .
V: TRBV20-1
D: .
DNA: TGCAGTGCTAGAGTTCACCCAGATACGCAGTATTTT
CDR3: CSARVHPDTQYF

J: TRBJ2-7
size: .
V: TRBV20-1
D: .
DNA: TGCAGTGCTCGTAATCTCGACAGCTCCTACGAGCAGTACTTC
CDR3: CSARNLDSSYEQYF

J: TRBJ2-7
size: .
V: TRBV18
D: .
DNA: TGTGCCAGCTCACCAAACGAGGGGCAGTACTTC
CDR3: CASSPNEGQYF

J: TRBJ1-2
size: .
V: TRBV18
D: .
DNA: TGTGCCAGCTCCCCCGGGACCGAGCCACATGGCTACACCTTC
CDR3: CASSPGTEPHGYTF

J: TRBJ2-7
size: few
V: TRBV6-1
D: .
DNA: TGTGCCAGCATGGACTCCCTCTACGAGCAGTACTTC
CDR3: CASMDSLYEQYF

J: TRBJ2-7
size: .
V: TRBV14
D: TRBD2
DNA: TGTGCCAGCAGCCTCCTAGCGGGGGGGCCGGCGGCCTCCTACGAGCAGTACTTC
CDR3: CASSLLAGGPAASYEQYF

J: TRBJ2-1
size: few
V: TRBV12-3/TRBV12-4
D: TRBD2
DNA: TGTGCCAGCTGCGGGAGGGCCATAGAGAATGAGCAGTTCTTC
CDR3: CASCGRAIENEQFF

J: TRBJ1-2
size: .
V: TRBV28
D: .
DNA: TGTGCCAGCAGACCAAGCTCAACAGGGTATGGCTACACCTTC
CDR3: CASRPSSTGYGYTF

J: TRBJ2-7
size: few
V: TRBV10-1
D: .
DNA: TGCGCCAGCAGTGAGTCAAAGGGGAAGGGGGCCTACGAGCAGTACTTC
CDR3: CASSESKGKGAYEQYF

J: TRBJ2-7
size: .
V: TRBV6-1
D: TRBD1
DNA: TGTGCCAGCAGCCTACAACCCGACAGGGTAGGCCACGAGCAGTACTTC
CDR3: CASSLQPDRVGHEQYF

J: TRBJ2-6
size: .
V: TRBV6-6
D: TRBD1
DNA: TGTGCCAGCAGAGTTGCAACAGGGGGCCAGTCTGGGGCCAACGTCCTGACTTTC
CDR3: CASRVATGGQSGANVLTF

J: TRBJ2-3
size: few
V: TRBV28
D: TRBD2
DNA: TGTGCCAGCAGCCAATCGGGGGAGGGAGCAGATACGCAGTATTTT
CDR3: CASSQSGEGADTQYF

J: TRBJ2-1
size: few
V: TRBV6-2/TRBV6-3
D: .
DNA: TGTGCCAGCAGTAACCTCGCCCAAGGTGAGCAGTTCTTC
CDR3: CASSNLAQGEQFF

J: TRBJ1-1
size: .
V: TRBV20-1
D: .
DNA: TGCAGTGCTACGAAAACAGGGTATCGGGCTGAAGCTTTCTTT
CDR3: CSATKTGYRAEAFF

J: TRBJ1-2
size: .
V: TRBV2
D: TRBD1
DNA: TGTGCCAGCAGTAAAGCAACAGGGGGTAAAGCTAACTATAGCTACACCTTC
CDR3: CASSKATGGKANYSYTF

J: TRBJ1-2
size: .
V: TRBV28
D: TRBD1
DNA: TGTGCCAGCAGTTCGACAGGGGACTACACCTTC
CDR3: CASSSTGDYTF

J: TRBJ1-6
size: few
V: TRBV6-1
D: .
DNA: TGTGCCAGCAGTGAAACTTCACCCCTCCACTTT
CDR3: CASSETSPLHF

J: TRBJ1-1
size: .
V: TRBV4-1
D: .
DNA: TGCGCCACCAGCCACACTGAAGCTTTCTTT
CDR3: CATSHTEAFF

J: TRBJ1-3
size: many
V: TRBV19
D: .
DNA: TGTGCCAGTAGAAACAGTAGTAGAAACACCATATATTTT
CDR3: CASRNSSRNTIYF

J: TRBJ1-1
size: .
V: TRBV19
D: .
DNA: TGTGCCAGTAGTGACAGTCCAGGGACTGAAGCTTTCTTT
CDR3: CASSDSPGTEAFF

J: TRBJ1-2
size: .
V: TRBV28
D: .
DNA: TGTGCCAGCAGTTTATGGGCGGGCTCCCCTGGCTACACCTTC
CDR3: CASSLWAGSPGYTF

J: TRBJ2-2
size: few
V: TRBV19
D: .
DNA: TGTGCCAGTAAGCCAAGTATCTCCGGGGAGCTGTTTTTT
CDR3: CASKPSISGELFF

J: TRBJ2-3
size: .
V: TRBV5-1
D: TRBD2
DNA: TGCGCCAGCAGCTTGGAAACGGGACTAGCGAGTTCTAGCACAGATACGCAGTATTTT
CDR3: CASSLETGLASSSTDTQYF

J: TRBJ1-1
size: once
V: TRBV6-1
D: TRBD1
DNA: TGTGCCAGCAGTCCACGCCGACAGGGCAACACTGAAGCTTTCTTT
CDR3: CASSPRRQGNTEAFF

J: TRBJ1-2
size: .
V: TRBV6-1
D: .
DNA: TGTGCCAGCGCCGTATCTAACTATGGCTACACCTTC
CDR3: CASAVSNYGYTF

J: TRBJ2-3
size: .
V: TRBV11-2
D: TRBD2
DNA: TGTGCCAGCAGCTTACGACTAGCGGGAGTCCCTAGCACAGATACGCAGTATTTT
CDR3: CASSLRLAGVPSTDTQYF

J: TRBJ2-7
size: few
V: TRBV28
D: TRBD2
DNA: TGTGCCACCGGTACGGAGCGGGATCACGACGAGCAGTACTTC
CDR3: CATGTERDHDEQYF

J: TRBJ2-3
size: .
V: TRBV6-5
D: .
DNA: TGTGCCAGCAGTCCGCGAGGGTACGGCGGAAACACAGATACGCAGTATTTT
CDR3: CASSPRGYGGNTDTQYF

J: TRBJ2-3
size: .
V: TRBV6-1
D: .
DNA: TGTGCCAGCAGCCCCTTAGGGGATACGCAGTATTTT
CDR3: CASSPLGDTQYF

J: TRBJ2-2
size: few
V: TRBV6-2/TRBV6-3
D: TRBD2
DNA: TGTGCCAGCAGTTACTCACCCCTAGCGGGGCCGACCGGGGAGCTGTTTTTT
CDR3: CASSYSPLAGPTGELFF

J: TRBJ2-3
size: few
V: TRBV19
D: .
DNA: TGTGCCAGTAGTATAGTACTAGATTCAGATACGCAGTATTTT
CDR3: CASSIVLDSDTQYF

J: TRBJ2-7
size: .
V: TRBV12-3/TRBV12-4
D: TRBD2
DNA: TGTGCCAGCAGTCCCTCGGGACTATACTACGAGCAATACTTC
CDR3: CASSPSGLYYEQYF

J: TRBJ1-2
size: few
V: TRBV6-4
D: .
DNA: TGTGCCAGCAGTGACGAGGACTATGGCTACACCTTC
CDR3: CASSDEDYGYTF

J: TRBJ2-3
size: .
V: TRBV11-2
D: .
DNA: TGTGCCAGCAGCAACAACCAAATCACAGATACGCAGTATTTT
CDR3: CASSNNQITDTQYF

J: TRBJ2-1
size: .
V: TRBV5-1
D: .
DNA: TGCGCCAGCAGCTTTTCAGGGGAAGGGCACAATGAGCAGTTCTTC
CDR3: CASSFSGEGHNEQFF

J: TRBJ1-6
size: .
V: TRBV5-1
D: .
DNA: TGCGCCAGCAGCTTGGTATCGCCGCCTCTTTCACCCCTCCACTTT
CDR3: CASSLVSPPLSPLHF

J: TRBJ1-2
size: .
V: TRBV20-1
D: TRBD1
DNA: TGCAGTGCCAGGACAGGGCTTAACTATGGCTACACCTTC
CDR3: CSARTGLNYGYTF

J: TRBJ1-6
size: .
V: TRBV6-1
D: .
DNA: TGTGCCAGCAGTGCCAGGGAACTGGGCTCCTATAATTCACCCCTCCACTTT
CDR3: CASSARELGSYNSPLHF

J: TRBJ1-1
size: .
V: TRBV10-3
D: TRBD1
DNA: TGTGCCATCAGCGAGGGACAGGACAACACTGAAGCTTTCTTT
CDR3: CAISEGQDNTEAFF

J: TRBJ1-1
size: many
V: TRBV19
D: TRBD1
DNA: TGTGCCAGTAGTATAGACCGAGACAGGGGAGCTTTCTTT
CDR3: CASSIDRDRGAFF

J: TRBJ1-2
size: .
V: TRBV5-1
D: .
DNA: TGCGCCAGCAGCTTCCGGGGAAGACAAACGGATGGCTACACCTTC
CDR3: CASSFRGRQTDGYTF

J: TRBJ2-3
size: .
V: TRBV10-1
D: TRBD1
DNA: TGCGCCAGCAGTGCCGCCGGGACAGGAAAGGCAGATACGCAGTATTTT
CDR3: CASSAAGTGKADTQYF

J: TRBJ2-3
size: .
V: TRBV6-2/TRBV6-3
D: .
DNA: TGTGCCAGCAGTACGGGAGACCGCACAGATACGCAGTATTTT
CDR3: CASSTGDRTDTQYF